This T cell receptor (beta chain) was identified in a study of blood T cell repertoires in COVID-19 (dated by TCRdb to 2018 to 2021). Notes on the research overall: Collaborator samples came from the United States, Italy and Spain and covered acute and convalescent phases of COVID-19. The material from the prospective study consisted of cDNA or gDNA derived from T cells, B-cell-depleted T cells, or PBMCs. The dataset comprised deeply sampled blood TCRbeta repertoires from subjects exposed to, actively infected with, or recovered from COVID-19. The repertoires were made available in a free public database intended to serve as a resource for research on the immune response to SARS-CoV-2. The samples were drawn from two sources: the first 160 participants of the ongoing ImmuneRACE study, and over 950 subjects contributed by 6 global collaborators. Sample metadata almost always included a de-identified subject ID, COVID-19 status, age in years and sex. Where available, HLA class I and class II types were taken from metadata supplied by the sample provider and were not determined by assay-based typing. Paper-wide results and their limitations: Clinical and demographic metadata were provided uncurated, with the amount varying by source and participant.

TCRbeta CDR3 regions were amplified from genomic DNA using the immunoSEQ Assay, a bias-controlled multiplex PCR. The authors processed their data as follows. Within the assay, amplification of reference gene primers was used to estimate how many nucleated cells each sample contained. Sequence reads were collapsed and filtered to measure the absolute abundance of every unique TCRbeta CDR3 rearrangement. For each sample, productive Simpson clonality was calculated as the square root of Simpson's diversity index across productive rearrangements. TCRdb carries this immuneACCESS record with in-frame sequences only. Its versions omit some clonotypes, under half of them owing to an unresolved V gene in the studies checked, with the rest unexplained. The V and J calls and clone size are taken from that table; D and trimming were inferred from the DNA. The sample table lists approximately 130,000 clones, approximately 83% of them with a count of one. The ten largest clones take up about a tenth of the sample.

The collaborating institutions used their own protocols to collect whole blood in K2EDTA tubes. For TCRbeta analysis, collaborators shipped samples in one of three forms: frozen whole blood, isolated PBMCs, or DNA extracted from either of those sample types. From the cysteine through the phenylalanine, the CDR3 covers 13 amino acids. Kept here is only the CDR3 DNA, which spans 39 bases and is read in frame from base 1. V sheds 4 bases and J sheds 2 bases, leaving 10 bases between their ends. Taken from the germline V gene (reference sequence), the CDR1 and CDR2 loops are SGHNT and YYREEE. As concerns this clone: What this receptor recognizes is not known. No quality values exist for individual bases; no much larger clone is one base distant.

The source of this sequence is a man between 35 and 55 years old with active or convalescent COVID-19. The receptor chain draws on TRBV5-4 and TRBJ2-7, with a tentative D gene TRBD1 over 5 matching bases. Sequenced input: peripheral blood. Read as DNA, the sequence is TGTGCCAGCAGCATAACAGGTGCCTACGAGCAGTACTTC. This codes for CASSITGAYEQYF.